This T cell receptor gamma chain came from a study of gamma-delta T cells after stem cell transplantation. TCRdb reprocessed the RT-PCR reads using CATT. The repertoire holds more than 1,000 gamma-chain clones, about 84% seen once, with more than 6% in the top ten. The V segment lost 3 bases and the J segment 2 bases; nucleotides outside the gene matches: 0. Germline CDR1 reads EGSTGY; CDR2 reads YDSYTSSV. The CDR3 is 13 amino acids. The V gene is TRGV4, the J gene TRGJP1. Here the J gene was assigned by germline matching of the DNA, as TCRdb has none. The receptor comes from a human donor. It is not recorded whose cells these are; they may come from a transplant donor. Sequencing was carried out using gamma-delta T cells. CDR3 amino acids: CATWDTTGWFKIF. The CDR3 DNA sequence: TGTGCCACCTGGGATACCACTGGTTGGTTCAAGATATTT.